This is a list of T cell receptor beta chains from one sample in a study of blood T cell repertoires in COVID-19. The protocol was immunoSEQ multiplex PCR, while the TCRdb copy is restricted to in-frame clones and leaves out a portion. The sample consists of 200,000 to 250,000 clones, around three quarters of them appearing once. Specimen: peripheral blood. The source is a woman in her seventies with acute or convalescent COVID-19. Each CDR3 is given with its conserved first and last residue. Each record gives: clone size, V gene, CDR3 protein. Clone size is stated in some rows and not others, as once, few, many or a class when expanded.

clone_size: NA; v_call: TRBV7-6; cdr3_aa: CASSLAGASSPLHF
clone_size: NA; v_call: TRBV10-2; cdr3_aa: CASSESKTVGYTF
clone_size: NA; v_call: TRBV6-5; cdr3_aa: CASSNQGGFSGAFF
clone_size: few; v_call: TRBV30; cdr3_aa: CAWGEMRGASHF
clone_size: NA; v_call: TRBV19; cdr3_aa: CATSDRDTRTGELFF
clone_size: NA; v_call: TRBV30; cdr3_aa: CAWTWGGAGANVLTF
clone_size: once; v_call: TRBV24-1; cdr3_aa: CATQGSLGANVLTF
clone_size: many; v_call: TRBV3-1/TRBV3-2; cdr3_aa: CASRVTGTDTQYF
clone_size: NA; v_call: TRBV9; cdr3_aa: CASSAQGSDTQYF
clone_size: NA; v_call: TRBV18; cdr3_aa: CASSPRDRDAEQYF
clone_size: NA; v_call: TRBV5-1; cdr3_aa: CASSSGDRYEQYF
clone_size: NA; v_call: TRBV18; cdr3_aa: CASSPGQASLGNYGYTF
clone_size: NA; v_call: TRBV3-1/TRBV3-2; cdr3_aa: CASSQEGMGGATIYF
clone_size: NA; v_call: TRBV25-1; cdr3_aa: CASSETTGISDTQYF
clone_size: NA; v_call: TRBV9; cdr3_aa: CASSVGVGALSTDTQYF
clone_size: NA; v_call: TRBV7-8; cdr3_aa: CASSLGFGGGGELFF
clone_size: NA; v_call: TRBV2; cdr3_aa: CASSSQGGINQPQHF
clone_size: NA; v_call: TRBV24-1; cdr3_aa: CATSTAMGDRGYEQYF
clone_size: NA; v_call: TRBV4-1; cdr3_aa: CASSQGDSRPGSYEQYF
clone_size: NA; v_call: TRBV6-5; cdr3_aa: CASSYSRTGRNTEAFF
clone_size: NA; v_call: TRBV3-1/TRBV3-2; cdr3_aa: CASSQQGALRSNEQFF
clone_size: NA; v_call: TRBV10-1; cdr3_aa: CASSDSGQGGMTQYF
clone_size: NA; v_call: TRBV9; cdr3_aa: CASSVAPSKNIQYF
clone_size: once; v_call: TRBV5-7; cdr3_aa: CASSLAVRGTETQYF
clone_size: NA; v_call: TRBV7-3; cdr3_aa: CASSLSGTDGETQYF
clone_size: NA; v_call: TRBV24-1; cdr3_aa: CATSDSGLAQETQYF
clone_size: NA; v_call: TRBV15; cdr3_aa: CATSQDQETQYF
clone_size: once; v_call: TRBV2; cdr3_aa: CASKRWGQVELFF
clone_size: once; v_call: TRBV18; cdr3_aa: CASSPRDSYGYTF
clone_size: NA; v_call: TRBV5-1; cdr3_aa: CASSVGLTSTGELFF
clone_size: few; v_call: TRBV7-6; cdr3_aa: CASSPQGITNYGYTF
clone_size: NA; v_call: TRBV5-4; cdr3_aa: CASSVQGGAEAFF
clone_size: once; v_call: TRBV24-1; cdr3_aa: CATSDPQAGVDNEQFF
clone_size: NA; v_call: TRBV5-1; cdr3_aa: CASSLAGEPESPLHF
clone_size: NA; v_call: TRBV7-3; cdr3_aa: CASSRGGNEQFF
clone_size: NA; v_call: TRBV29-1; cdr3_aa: CSVELGADTQYF
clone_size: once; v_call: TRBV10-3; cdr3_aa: CAISGGGNQETQYF
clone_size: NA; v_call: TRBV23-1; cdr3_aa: CASGQGSGNTIYF
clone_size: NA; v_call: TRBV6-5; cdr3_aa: CASRLGQGHDYGYTF
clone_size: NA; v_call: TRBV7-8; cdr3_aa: CASSFNVLGGTGEETQYF
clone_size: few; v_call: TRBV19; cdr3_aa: CASSPRDTFATNEKLFF
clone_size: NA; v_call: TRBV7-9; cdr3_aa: CASSSSSLDRGRGYTF
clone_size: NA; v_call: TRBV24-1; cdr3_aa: CATSAGGAGGQYF
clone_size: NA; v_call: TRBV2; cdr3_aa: CASRKGQANTEAFF
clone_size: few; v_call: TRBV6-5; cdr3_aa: CASRWNRLSPGGYTF
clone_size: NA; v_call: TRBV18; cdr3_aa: CASSPVANYGYTF
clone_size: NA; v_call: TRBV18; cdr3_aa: CASSPYAGGNYGYTF
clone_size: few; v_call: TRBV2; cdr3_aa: CASSERRDRGNSPLHF
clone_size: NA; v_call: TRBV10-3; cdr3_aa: CAISDSRGNSPLHF